Sequencing of this T cell receptor beta chain was carried out in a study of shared T cell receptors in the human thymus. After removal of 0 bases from V and 4 bases from J, the junction contained 11 bases not matched to a gene. CDR3 size: 18 residues. Germline CDR1 reads SGHVS; CDR2 reads FQNEAQ. Sequenced by immunoSEQ multiplex PCR; TCRdb stores in-frame clones only, minus some. The repertoire has some 640,000 clones, 80% to 90% of them found once; the top ten carry about 0.0094%. These same records also appear under a second study, on human thymus T cells. That paper states: Thymic and blood repertoires appeared to display a bias in their usage of V and J genes. A high degree of thymic repertoire overlap among unrelated individuals was reported in related research.

This TCR derives from a boy younger than two with a congenital heart defect. The specimen was thymocytes. The rearrangement links TRBV7-8 to TRBJ2-2; 7 bases map to TRBD1. For the CDR3, the DNA is TGTGCCAGCAGCTTAGCCCCCGGTATCACAGGGGCCACCGGGGAGCTGTTTTTT. It encodes CASSLAPGITGATGELFF.